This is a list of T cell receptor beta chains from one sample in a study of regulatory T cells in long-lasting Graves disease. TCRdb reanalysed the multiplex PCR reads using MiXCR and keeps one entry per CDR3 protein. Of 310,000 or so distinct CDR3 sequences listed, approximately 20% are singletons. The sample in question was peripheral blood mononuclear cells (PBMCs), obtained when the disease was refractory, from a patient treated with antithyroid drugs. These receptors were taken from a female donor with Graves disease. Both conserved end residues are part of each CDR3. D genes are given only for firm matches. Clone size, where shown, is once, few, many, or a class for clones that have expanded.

CDR3 DNA: TGCGCCAGCAGCCTGGGACAACCTCCCCCGTCAGGCTACACCTTC; CDR3 protein: CASSLGQPPPSGYTF; clone size: NA; D gene: NA; J gene: TRBJ1-2; V gene: TRBV5-1; CDR3 length: 15
CDR3 DNA: TGTGCCAGCAGCCTAAGGTCGGACACCGGCTATGGCTACACCTTC; CDR3 protein: CASSLRSDTGYGYTF; clone size: many; D gene: NA; J gene: TRBJ1-2; V gene: TRBV9; CDR3 length: 15
CDR3 DNA: TGTGCCAGCAGTCGCGGGACTAGCGAAACGGAGACCCAGTACTTC; CDR3 protein: CASSRGTSETETQYF; clone size: many; D gene: TRBD2; J gene: TRBJ2-5; V gene: TRBV28; CDR3 length: 15
CDR3 DNA: TGCAGCGCTAACCCCCGTGACAGGGTTAGGACAGATACGCAGTATTTT; CDR3 protein: CSANPRDRVRTDTQYF; clone size: NA; D gene: TRBD1; J gene: TRBJ2-3; V gene: TRBV29-1; CDR3 length: 16
CDR3 DNA: TGCGCCAGCATCCACGTTACTAGCGCGTCCTACGAGCAGTACTTC; CDR3 protein: CASIHVTSASYEQYF; clone size: few; D gene: TRBD2; J gene: TRBJ2-7; V gene: TRBV4-1; CDR3 length: 15
CDR3 DNA: TGTGCCAGCAGCTTAAACAGGATGAACACTGAAGCTTTCTTT; CDR3 protein: CASSLNRMNTEAFF; clone size: many; D gene: NA; J gene: TRBJ1-1; V gene: TRBV11-2; CDR3 length: 14
CDR3 DNA: TGTGCCAGCCGGACAGGGCGGTTTGAGACCCAGTACTTC; CDR3 protein: CASRTGRFETQYF; clone size: many; D gene: TRBD1; J gene: TRBJ2-5; V gene: TRBV7-2; CDR3 length: 13
CDR3 DNA: TGTGCCAGCAGTGTGGGCGCTGGAGCTTTCTTT; CDR3 protein: CASSVGAGAFF; clone size: NA; D gene: NA; J gene: TRBJ1-1; V gene: TRBV14; CDR3 length: 11
CDR3 DNA: TGTGCCAGCAGCCCGGGACAGCCTTTGAACACTGAAGCTTTCTTT; CDR3 protein: CASSPGQPLNTEAFF; clone size: few; D gene: TRBD1; J gene: TRBJ1-1; V gene: TRBV6-1; CDR3 length: 15
CDR3 DNA: TGTGCTAGTGGTTTGGGGCAGGGGGATCAGCCCCAGCATTTT; CDR3 protein: CASGLGQGDQPQHF; clone size: NA; D gene: TRBD1; J gene: TRBJ1-5; V gene: TRBV12-5; CDR3 length: 14
CDR3 DNA: TGTGCCAGCAGTGGTTTGCGGGAGGGAACCGGGGAGCTGTTTTTT; CDR3 protein: CASSGLREGTGELFF; clone size: many; D gene: TRBD2; J gene: TRBJ2-2; V gene: TRBV6-1; CDR3 length: 15
CDR3 DNA: TGCAGTGCTAGAGAGCTCGGGAGCGTGAGAGAAGCTTTCTTT; CDR3 protein: CSARELGSVREAFF; clone size: NA; D gene: NA; J gene: TRBJ1-1; V gene: TRBV20-1; CDR3 length: 14
CDR3 DNA: TGCGCCAGCAGCTTACCCTCTGGGGCCAACGTCCTGACTTTC; CDR3 protein: CASSLPSGANVLTF; clone size: NA; D gene: NA; J gene: TRBJ2-6; V gene: TRBV5-1; CDR3 length: 14
CDR3 DNA: TGTGCCTGGAGCGCCGACAGAGGTCAGCCCCAGCATTTT; CDR3 protein: CAWSADRGQPQHF; clone size: many; D gene: NA; J gene: TRBJ1-5; V gene: TRBV30; CDR3 length: 13
CDR3 DNA: TGCGCCAGCGGAAAGGGACTAGCCGGCCACGAGCAGTACTTC; CDR3 protein: CASGKGLAGHEQYF; clone size: NA; D gene: TRBD2; J gene: TRBJ2-7; V gene: TRBV5-1; CDR3 length: 14
CDR3 DNA: TGTGCCAGCAGTCGACAGGGCTTGGATCAGCCCCAGCATTTT; CDR3 protein: CASSRQGLDQPQHF; clone size: NA; D gene: TRBD1; J gene: TRBJ1-5; V gene: TRBV6-1; CDR3 length: 14
CDR3 DNA: TGTGCCAGCGGGGACACTAACACCGGGGAGCTGTTTTTT; CDR3 protein: CASGDTNTGELFF; clone size: NA; D gene: NA; J gene: TRBJ2-2; V gene: TRBV12-3/TRBV12-4; CDR3 length: 13
CDR3 DNA: TGTGCCAGTAGTCCTAAAGGCCCGGGACTCCTCCTCCCCTACGAGCAGTACTTC; CDR3 protein: CASSPKGPGLLLPYEQYF; clone size: NA; D gene: NA; J gene: TRBJ2-7; V gene: TRBV19; CDR3 length: 18
CDR3 DNA: TGTGCCAGCAGTTACCTCGGGGGAGAGGGCTACGAGCAGTACTTC; CDR3 protein: CASSYLGGEGYEQYF; clone size: few; D gene: NA; J gene: TRBJ2-7; V gene: TRBV6-5; CDR3 length: 15
CDR3 DNA: TGCGCCAGCGGCCAAGTTTCCCTAGCCAATCAGCCCCAGCATTTT; CDR3 protein: CASGQVSLANQPQHF; clone size: NA; D gene: NA; J gene: TRBJ1-5; V gene: TRBV4-1; CDR3 length: 15
CDR3 DNA: TGTGCCATCAGTGGGGGGGACAGGGGTTACGAGCAGTACTTC; CDR3 protein: CAISGGDRGYEQYF; clone size: few; D gene: TRBD1; J gene: TRBJ2-7; V gene: TRBV10-3; CDR3 length: 14
CDR3 DNA: TGTGCCAGCAGTTTAGGGGTTCTAGAAGCTTTCTTT; CDR3 protein: CASSLGVLEAFF; clone size: few; D gene: NA; J gene: TRBJ1-1; V gene: TRBV12-3/TRBV12-4; CDR3 length: 12
CDR3 DNA: TGTGCGATGCGAGGGACAGGGGAATCCGGGGAGCTGTTTTTT; CDR3 protein: CAMRGTGESGELFF; clone size: NA; D gene: TRBD1; J gene: TRBJ2-2; V gene: TRBV6-1; CDR3 length: 14
CDR3 DNA: TGTGCCAGCAGCTTTTCTCTAAGCACTGAAGCTTTCTTT; CDR3 protein: CASSFSLSTEAFF; clone size: many; D gene: NA; J gene: TRBJ1-1; V gene: TRBV11-2; CDR3 length: 13
CDR3 DNA: TGTGCCAGCAGCCATCCCCGGGACAGCTTATCGCCCCAGCATTTT; CDR3 protein: CASSHPRDSLSPQHF; clone size: many; D gene: TRBD1; J gene: TRBJ1-5; V gene: TRBV28; CDR3 length: 15
CDR3 DNA: TGTGCCAGCAGCTTCTTATCTCAAGAGACCCAGTACTTC; CDR3 protein: CASSFLSQETQYF; clone size: many; D gene: NA; J gene: TRBJ2-5; V gene: TRBV5-5; CDR3 length: 13
CDR3 DNA: TGTGCCAGCACCCTGACGGGGACAGAGACCCAGTACTTC; CDR3 protein: CASTLTGTETQYF; clone size: few; D gene: NA; J gene: TRBJ2-5; V gene: TRBV5-4; CDR3 length: 13
CDR3 DNA: TGTAGTGCTAGTAGCAGGGCTCGGTACCAAGAGACCCAGTACTTC; CDR3 protein: CSASSRARYQETQYF; clone size: many; D gene: NA; J gene: TRBJ2-5; V gene: TRBV20-1; CDR3 length: 15
CDR3 DNA: TGTGCCAGCAGTCCTCCGACGGCGAACACTGAAGCTTTCTTT; CDR3 protein: CASSPPTANTEAFF; clone size: many; D gene: NA; J gene: TRBJ1-1; V gene: TRBV28; CDR3 length: 14
CDR3 DNA: TGTGCCAGTCATAGCGGGACGCATCTCCACGAGCAGTACTTC; CDR3 protein: CASHSGTHLHEQYF; clone size: many; D gene: TRBD2; J gene: TRBJ2-7; V gene: TRBV6-1; CDR3 length: 14
CDR3 DNA: TGTGCCAGCAGTTTTGGGAGGGGGGGGCGTACCGGGGAGCTGTTTTTT; CDR3 protein: CASSFGRGGRTGELFF; clone size: NA; D gene: NA; J gene: TRBJ2-2; V gene: TRBV12-3/TRBV12-4; CDR3 length: 16
CDR3 DNA: TGCAGCGTTGAATCGGCGGAAAAACTGTTTTTT; CDR3 protein: CSVESAEKLFF; clone size: few; D gene: NA; J gene: TRBJ1-4; V gene: TRBV29-1; CDR3 length: 11
CDR3 DNA: TGTGCCAGCACTCTGACAGGGGGTGAGGAGACCCAGTACTTC; CDR3 protein: CASTLTGGEETQYF; clone size: few; D gene: TRBD1; J gene: TRBJ2-5; V gene: TRBV6-1; CDR3 length: 14
CDR3 DNA: TGCGCCAGCAGCCAATACCGGGCCACTAACTATGGCTACACCTTC; CDR3 protein: CASSQYRATNYGYTF; clone size: NA; D gene: NA; J gene: TRBJ1-2; V gene: TRBV4-1; CDR3 length: 15
CDR3 DNA: TGTGCCAGCAGCTTAGGGTTAAATGGCGGGGAGCTGTTTTTT; CDR3 protein: CASSLGLNGGELFF; clone size: NA; D gene: NA; J gene: TRBJ2-2; V gene: TRBV7-9; CDR3 length: 14
CDR3 DNA: TGTGCCTGGAGGAAAGGCGATAATTCACCCCTCCACTTT; CDR3 protein: CAWRKGDNSPLHF; clone size: many; D gene: NA; J gene: TRBJ1-6; V gene: TRBV30; CDR3 length: 13
CDR3 DNA: TGCGCCAGCAGTGAAGGGCAGACCACTGAAGCTTTCTTT; CDR3 protein: CASSEGQTTEAFF; clone size: NA; D gene: NA; J gene: TRBJ1-1; V gene: TRBV10-1; CDR3 length: 13
CDR3 DNA: TGTGCCAGCAGGGGGGGAGCCTACGAGCAGTACTTC; CDR3 protein: CASRGGAYEQYF; clone size: many; D gene: NA; J gene: TRBJ2-7; V gene: TRBV27; CDR3 length: 12
CDR3 DNA: TGCGCCAGCAGCTTGGATGCCGGGACAGGGAACACCGGGGAGCTGTTTTTT; CDR3 protein: CASSLDAGTGNTGELFF; clone size: few; D gene: TRBD1; J gene: TRBJ2-2; V gene: TRBV5-1; CDR3 length: 17
CDR3 DNA: TGTGCCAGCAGTTTAGACCAATGGGAGACCCAGTACTTC; CDR3 protein: CASSLDQWETQYF; clone size: NA; D gene: NA; J gene: TRBJ2-5; V gene: TRBV28; CDR3 length: 13
CDR3 DNA: TGCAGCGTTGAATTCACTAGCGGGGCCTACGAGCAGTACTTC; CDR3 protein: CSVEFTSGAYEQYF; clone size: NA; D gene: TRBD2; J gene: TRBJ2-7; V gene: TRBV29-1; CDR3 length: 14
CDR3 DNA: TGTGCCAGTGTAGAAGGGACAGGGGATGGCTACACCTTC; CDR3 protein: CASVEGTGDGYTF; clone size: few; D gene: TRBD1; J gene: TRBJ1-2; V gene: TRBV6-2/TRBV6-3; CDR3 length: 13
CDR3 DNA: TGTGCCAGCAGTGAGGACAGTTACAATCAGCCCCAGCATTTT; CDR3 protein: CASSEDSYNQPQHF; clone size: many; D gene: NA; J gene: TRBJ1-5; V gene: TRBV6-1; CDR3 length: 14
CDR3 DNA: TGTGCCAGCAGCTTCAGCGGGAGCGGGGAGCTGTTTTTT; CDR3 protein: CASSFSGSGELFF; clone size: NA; D gene: TRBD2; J gene: TRBJ2-2; V gene: TRBV7-3; CDR3 length: 13
CDR3 DNA: TGTGCCAGTAGTCCCGGGGTGGGGCAGACTAATGAAAAACTGTTTTTT; CDR3 protein: CASSPGVGQTNEKLFF; clone size: few; D gene: NA; J gene: TRBJ1-4; V gene: TRBV19; CDR3 length: 16
CDR3 DNA: TGTGCCAGCAGCTCCAACCCGTCGACTAGATTTGTATTTGGGAGGGAAAAAGAGACCCAGTACTTC; CDR3 protein: CASSSNPSTRFVFGREKETQYF; clone size: NA; D gene: TRBD2; J gene: TRBJ2-5; V gene: TRBV7-2; CDR3 length: 22